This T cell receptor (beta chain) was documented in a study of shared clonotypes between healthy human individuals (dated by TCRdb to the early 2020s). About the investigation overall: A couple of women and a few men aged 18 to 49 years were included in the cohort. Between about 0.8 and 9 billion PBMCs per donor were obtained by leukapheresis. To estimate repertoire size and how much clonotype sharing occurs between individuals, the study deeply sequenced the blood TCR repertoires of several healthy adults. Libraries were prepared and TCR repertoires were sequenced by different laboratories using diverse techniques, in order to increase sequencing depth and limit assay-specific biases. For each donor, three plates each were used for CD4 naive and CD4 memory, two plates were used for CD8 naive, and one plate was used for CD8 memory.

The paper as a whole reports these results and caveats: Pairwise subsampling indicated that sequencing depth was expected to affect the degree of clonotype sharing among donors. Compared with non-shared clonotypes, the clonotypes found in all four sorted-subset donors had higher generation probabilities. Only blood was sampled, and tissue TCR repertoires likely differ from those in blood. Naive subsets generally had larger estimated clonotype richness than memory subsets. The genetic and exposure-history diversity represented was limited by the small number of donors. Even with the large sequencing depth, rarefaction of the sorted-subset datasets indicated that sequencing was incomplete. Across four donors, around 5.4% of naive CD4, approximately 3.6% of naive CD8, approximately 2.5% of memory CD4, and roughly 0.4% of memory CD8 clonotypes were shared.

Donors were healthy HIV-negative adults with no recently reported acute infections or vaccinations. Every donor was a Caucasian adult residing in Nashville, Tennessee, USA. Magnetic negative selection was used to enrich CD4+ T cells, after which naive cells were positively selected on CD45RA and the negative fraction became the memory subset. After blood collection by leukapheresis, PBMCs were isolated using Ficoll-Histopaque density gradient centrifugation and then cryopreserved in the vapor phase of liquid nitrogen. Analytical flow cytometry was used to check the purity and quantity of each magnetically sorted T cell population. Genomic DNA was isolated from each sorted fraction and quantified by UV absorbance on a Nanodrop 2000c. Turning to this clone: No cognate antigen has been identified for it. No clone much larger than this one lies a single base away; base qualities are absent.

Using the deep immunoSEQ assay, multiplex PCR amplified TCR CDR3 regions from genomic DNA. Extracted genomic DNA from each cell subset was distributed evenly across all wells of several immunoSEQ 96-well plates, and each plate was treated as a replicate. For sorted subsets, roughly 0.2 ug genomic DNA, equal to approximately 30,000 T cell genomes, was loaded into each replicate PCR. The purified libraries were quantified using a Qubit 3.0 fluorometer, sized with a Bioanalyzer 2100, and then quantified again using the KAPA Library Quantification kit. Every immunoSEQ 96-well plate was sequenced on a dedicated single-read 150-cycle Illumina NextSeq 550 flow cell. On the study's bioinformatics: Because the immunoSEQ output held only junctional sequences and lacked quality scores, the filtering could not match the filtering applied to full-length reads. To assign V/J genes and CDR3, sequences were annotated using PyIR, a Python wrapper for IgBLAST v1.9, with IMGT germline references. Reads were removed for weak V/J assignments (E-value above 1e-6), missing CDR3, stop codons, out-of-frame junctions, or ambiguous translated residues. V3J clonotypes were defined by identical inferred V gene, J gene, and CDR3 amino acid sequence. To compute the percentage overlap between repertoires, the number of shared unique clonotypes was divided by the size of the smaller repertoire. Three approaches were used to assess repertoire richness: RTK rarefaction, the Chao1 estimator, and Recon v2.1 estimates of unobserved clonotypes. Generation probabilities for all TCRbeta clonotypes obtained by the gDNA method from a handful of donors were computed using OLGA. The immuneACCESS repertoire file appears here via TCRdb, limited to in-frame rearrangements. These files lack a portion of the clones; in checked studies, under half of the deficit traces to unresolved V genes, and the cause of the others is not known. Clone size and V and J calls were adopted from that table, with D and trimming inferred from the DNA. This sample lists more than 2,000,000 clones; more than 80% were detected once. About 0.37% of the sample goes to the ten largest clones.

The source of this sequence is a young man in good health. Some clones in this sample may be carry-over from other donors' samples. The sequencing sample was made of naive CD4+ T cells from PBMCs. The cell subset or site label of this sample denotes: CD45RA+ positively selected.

The nucleotide sequence is given as TGTGCCAGCAGCCAAGATGTAGCCAGCTACAATGAGCAGTTCTTC. This translates into CASSQDVASYNEQFF. Rearrangement joined TRBV14 to TRBJ2-1, with the D segment identity uncertain. CDR1 and CDR2, looked up from the germline V gene, are SGHDN and FVKESK. The trim is 0 bases for V and 3 bases for J, with a gap of 9 bases between the germline ends. The CDR3 contains 15 residues, cysteine and phenylalanine counted. Only the CDR3 portion is preserved as DNA: 45 bases, with reading frame beginning at the first base.